The rows below give T cell receptor beta chains drawn from one sample of a study of response to subunit inactivated influenza vaccine. Using its own MiXCR run on the RT-PCR reads, TCRdb lists one record per CDR3 protein. The table shows just under 550,000 distinct CDR3 sequences, with approximately 20% occurring only once. Separately, the same data were catalogued under a study of T cells expressing NK-cell markers.

This specimen consisted of CD4+ T cells sorted from PBMCs, obtained about 11 days after vaccination. Receptors were obtained from a man aged 50 or older who received an inactivated influenza vaccine. Each CDR3 is given with its conserved first and last residue. The D gene is left open where the match is weak. Clone sizes are given selectively: once, few, many, or a class where the clone is expanded.

TRBV5-1,-,TRBJ2-1,TRBD2,CASSLPGGSYNEQFF,TGCGCCAGCAGCCTTCCGGGGGGCTCCTACAATGAGCAGTTCTTC
TRBV14,-,TRBJ2-2,-,CASSQGWVSTGELFF,TGTGCCAGCAGCCAAGGTTGGGTTAGCACCGGGGAGCTGTTTTTT
TRBV29-1,few,TRBJ2-5,-,CSVDYTSGETQYF,TGCAGCGTTGATTATACTAGTGGGGAGACCCAGTACTTC
TRBV9,-,TRBJ2-7,TRBD1,CASSERQGGKYEQYF,TGTGCCAGCAGCGAACGACAGGGGGGGAAATACGAGCAGTACTTC
TRBV7-9,few,TRBJ1-2,-,CASSPSPAGGYTF,TGTGCCAGCAGCCCGAGTCCGGCCGGGGGCTACACCTTC
TRBV18,few,TRBJ2-2,-,CASSPPLAPGELFF,TGTGCCAGCTCACCACCGCTGGCTCCCGGGGAGCTGTTTTTT
TRBV28,-,TRBJ2-7,TRBD2,CASSFHSLADGYEQYF,TGTGCCAGCAGTTTTCATTCCCTAGCGGACGGTTACGAGCAGTACTTC
TRBV20-1,-,TRBJ2-1,TRBD2,CSARDSRLAGGNEQFF,TGCAGTGCTAGAGATTCCCGACTAGCGGGAGGCAATGAGCAGTTCTTC
TRBV7-9,-,TRBJ2-5,TRBD2,CASSIGGGVGETQYF,TGTGCCAGCAGCATAGGCGGGGGAGTCGGGGAGACCCAGTACTTC
TRBV7-3,few,TRBJ2-4,-,CASSLYVRKNIQYF,TGTGCCAGCAGCTTATATGTTCGTAAAAACATTCAGTACTTC
TRBV7-9,-,TRBJ2-2,-,CAGQSRGTNTGELFF,TGTGCCGGTCAATCCCGGGGTACGAACACCGGGGAGCTGTTTTTT